These 16 T cell receptor beta chains were sequenced from one sample in a study of T cell changes during pregnancy in multiple sclerosis. TCRdb's copy holds only in-frame clones and misses some; the assay was immunoSEQ multiplex PCR. The data show more than 45,000 clones, 80% to 95% seen once. This sample comprised CD4+ T cells from peripheral blood mononuclear cells, obtained after pregnancy. The receptor source for this set is a female donor with multiple sclerosis, enrolled in a pregnancy study.

The rearrangement uses TRBV4-3 and TRBJ1-4; D is possibly TRBD1 (5 bases). This CDR3 spans 13 amino acids. Deletions cut 4 bases from V and 14 bases from J, with 17 bases between. Germline V gene lookup returns CDR1 LGHNA and CDR2 YSLEER. The CDR3 reads CASSRDLTAGLFF. Written as DNA, the CDR3 is TGCGCCAGCAGCCGAGACCTGACAGCAGGCCTGTTTTTT.

The chain is built from TRBV28 and TRBJ2-1, with D possibly matching TRBD1 (6 bases). Germline V lookup: CDR1 MDHEN, CDR2 SYDVKM. V was clipped by 5 bases and J by 10 bases, with 18 bases between them. The CDR3 contains 14 residues. CDR3 DNA: TGTGCCAGCAGTCATGTTACCAGGGGTAACGAGCAGTTCTTC. Encoded protein: CASSHVTRGNEQFF.

This clone was seen once. V is TRBV5-4 and J is TRBJ2-6, with D perhaps matching TRBD2 (6 bases). Trimming took 1 base from V and 4 from J, leaving 18 bases between them. The CDR3 runs 18 residues. Germline lookup yields CDR1 SGHNT and CDR2 YYREEE (reference sequence). The CDR3 loop is CASSLRQGGGWGANVLTF. The CDR3 bases are TGTGCCAGCAGCTTGCGACAAGGAGGAGGGTGGGGGGCCAACGTCCTGACTTTC.

This clone was found once. CDR3 loop: CASSLVSTNTGELFF. The CDR3 DNA follows: TGTGCCAGCAGCTTAGTTAGTACGAACACCGGGGAGCTGTTTTTT. The J gene is TRBJ2-2, the V gene TRBV11-2; no reliable D call. Looked up from germline, CDR1 is SGHAT and CDR2 is FQNNGV. Trimming shortened V by 1 base and J by 0 bases, and 6 bases separated the two germline ends. CDR3 size: 15 residues. Filled out from reference TRBV11-2 and TRBJ2-2, the complete variable domain reads EAGVAQSPRYKIIEKRQSVAFWCNPISGHATLYWYQQILGQGPKLLIQFQNNGVVDDSQLPKDRFSAERLKGVDSTLKIQPAKLEDSAVYLCASSLVSTNTGELFFGEGSRLTVL.

The chain links TRBV28 to TRBJ1-1; D not certain. The ends were cut back, 3 bases at V and 5 bases at J, with 10 bases in the middle. The CDR3 has 13 residues. Germline values: CDR1 MDHEN, CDR2 SYDVKM. This CDR3 is CASSFTGKTEAFF. The DNA for the CDR3 is TGTGCCAGCAGTTTCACGGGAAAAACTGAAGCTTTCTTT.

This clone was seen only once. The gene calls are TRBV28 and TRBJ2-1; 10 bases agree with TRBD2. Germline loops: CDR1 MDHEN, CDR2 SYDVKM. V lost 6 bases and J lost 0; bases outside the gene matches: 14. There are 19 residues in the CDR3. CDR3 sequence reads: CASSIYGPSGRSSYNEQFF. The CDR3, as DNA: TGTGCCAGCAGCATATACGGGCCTAGCGGGAGAAGCTCCTACAATGAGCAGTTCTTC.

The rearrangement joins TRBV25-1 to TRBJ1-3, with D perhaps TRBD1 (5 bases). CDR3 length: 14 residues. CDR1 and CDR2 from the germline V gene are MGHDK and SYGVNS. V lost 6 bases and J 0 bases, leaving 9 bases between the germline ends. DNA for the CDR3: TGTGCCAGCAGCTCAGGGTACTCTGGAAACACCATATATTTT. This translates into CASSSGYSGNTIYF. Using reference TRBV25-1 and TRBJ1-3 for the parts outside the CDR3, the full variable domain is EADIYQTPRYLVIGTGKKITLECSQTMGHDKMYWYQQDPGMELHLIHYSYGVNSTEKGDLSSESTVSRIRTEHFPLTLESARPSHTSQYLCASSSGYSGNTIYFGEGSWLTVV.

The chain is built from TRBV2 and TRBJ2-7; 7 positions agree with TRBD1. Germline CDR1 and CDR2: SNHLY and FYNNEI. The CDR3 consists of 14 residues. V shed 9 bases, J shed 0 bases, and the junction held 8 bases outside the gene matches. The CDR3 coding sequence is TGTGCCAGTGCCGACAGGGTAACCTCCTACGAGCAGTACTTC. This sequence encodes CASADRVTSYEQYF.

This sequence joins TRBV6-1 and TRBJ2-3, with D maybe TRBD2 (5 bases). Deletions cut 8 bases from V and 2 bases from J, with 17 bases between. Germline loops: CDR1 MNHNS, CDR2 SASEGT. This CDR3 spans 15 amino acids. This CDR3 is CASQRFRGNTDTQYF. CDR3 sequence (DNA): TGTGCCAGCCAGCGGTTCCGAGGGAACACAGATACGCAGTATTTT.

This clone was seen once. The J gene is TRBJ2-7, the V gene TRBV28, with 10 bases matching TRBD2. Germline loops: CDR1 MDHEN, CDR2 SYDVKM. Losses at the gene ends were 6 bases for V and 3 bases for J; bases not matched to a gene: 8. The CDR3 is 15 residues long. This chain's CDR3 is CASSQRLAGYYEQYF. The CDR3 nucleotides are TGTGCCAGCAGCCAACGACTAGCGGGCTACTACGAGCAGTACTTC.

The V and J genes are TRBV19 and TRBJ2-1, with 9 nucleotides matching TRBD2. Germline V gives CDR1 LNHDA, CDR2 SQIVND (reference sequence). V shed 6 bases and J 0 bases; nucleotides not matched to a gene: 6. The CDR3 is 16 residues long. Written as DNA, the CDR3 is TGTGCCAGTAGCAACCTAGCGGGGAGCTCCTACAATGAGCAGTTCTTC. Translated, it gives CASSNLAGSSYNEQFF.

The V and J genes are TRBV28 and TRBJ2-1, with 10 bases matching TRBD2. Trimming cost V 4 bases and J 4 bases; bases outside gene matches: 13. There are 18 residues in the CDR3. Germline V gene lookup returns CDR1 MDHEN and CDR2 SYDVKM. CDR3 amino acids: CASSSRGGRGLAYNEQFF. In DNA, the CDR3 is TGTGCCAGCAGTTCAAGGGGGGGGAGGGGACTAGCGTACAATGAGCAGTTCTTC.

The chain joins TRBV19 to TRBJ1-5; the match to TRBD1 covers 7 bases. Trimming at V came to 11 bases and at J to 4 bases, leaving 14 bases not matched to a gene. The CDR3 is made up of 15 amino acids. Germline CDR1 is LNHDA and CDR2 is SQIVND (reference sequence). The CDR3, as DNA: TGTGCCGCGCAGGGGGACCGGTCAACAAATCAGCCCCAGCATTTT. Its translation is CAAQGDRSTNQPQHF.

The chain is built from TRBV18 and TRBJ2-7, with a weak D call TRBD1 (6 bases). There are 14 residues in the CDR3. V lost 2 bases to trimming and J lost 4 bases, with 12 bases between them. Germline V lookup: CDR1 KGHSH, CDR2 LQKENI. CDR3 amino acids: CASSPRRTEYEQYF. As DNA, the CDR3 is TGTGCCAGCTCACCAAGAAGGACAGAGTACGAGCAGTACTTC. Filled out from reference TRBV18 and TRBJ2-7, the complete variable domain reads NAGVMQNPRHLVRRRGQEARLRCSPMKGHSHVYWYRQLPEEGLKFMVYLQKENIIDESGMPKERFSAEFPKEGPSILRIQQVVRGDSAAYFCASSPRRTEYEQYFGPGTRLTVT.

The chain couples TRBV7-2 to TRBJ1-1, with D hard to call. In germline, CDR1 is SGHTA, CDR2 FQGNSA. CDR3 length: 13 residues. V lost 5 bases and J lost 2, with 9 bases in between. CDR3 amino acids: CASSPGINTEAFF. The CDR3 DNA reads as TGTGCCAGCAGCCCCGGGATCAACACTGAAGCTTTCTTT.

CDR3 sequence: CAISEDIDSYEQYF. The DNA for the CDR3 is TGTGCCATCAGTGAGGACATAGACTCCTACGAGCAGTACTTC. J is TRBJ2-7 and V is TRBV10-3; D remains ambiguous. Germline V gene lookup returns CDR1 ENHRY and CDR2 SYGVKD. The CDR3 is 14 amino acids. The V and J ends lost 2 bases and 0 bases respectively, with 8 bases between them.